This T cell receptor (beta chain) was sequenced during a study of cytomegalovirus exposure and HLA in healthy donors. PCR was performed using 60 Vbeta and 13 Jbeta primers. Clones were read by immunoSEQ multiplex PCR, and TCRdb kept only the in-frame ones, dropping some. The table has 100,000 to 150,000 clones, 80% seen once. CDR1 and CDR2 (germline): SGHTA, FQGTGA. This CDR3 has 14 amino acids. V lost 5 bases and J lost 6, with 17 bases in between. The genes are TRBV7-3 and TRBJ2-7, with a weak D call TRBD1 (5 bases). This clonotype was sampled from a man in his thirties or forties in good health and CMV-seropositive. Source material: PBMCs. The DNA for the CDR3 is TGTGCCAGCAGCCAAACGGGTGGGGCTGGCGAGCAGTACTTC. This codes for CASSQTGGAGEQYF.